This record looks at one T cell receptor beta chain sequence and its context. Its antigen has not been determined. Per-base qualities were not stored, and no clone one base away is much larger. The sample originates from a study of blood T cell repertoires in COVID-19 (dated by TCRdb to between 2020 and 2021). Regarding the complete study: The collaborator samples originated in the United States, Italy and Spain and spanned the acute and convalescent phases of COVID-19. The prospective study material was composed of cDNA or gDNA derived from T cells, B-cell-depleted T cells, or PBMCs. The dataset comprised deeply sampled blood TCRbeta repertoires from subjects exposed to, actively infected with, or recovered from COVID-19. The repertoires were released in a freely available public database intended as a resource for research on the immune response to SARS-CoV-2. Samples were obtained from the ongoing ImmuneRACE study (first 160 participants) and from approximately 1,200 subjects provided by 6 global collaborators. The sample metadata nearly always contained a de-identified subject ID, COVID-19 status, age in years and sex. Where available, HLA class I and class II types were obtained from metadata supplied by the sample provider rather than from assay-based typing. The full study reports these points: Clinical and demographic metadata were provided uncurated, with the amount varying by source and participant.

Each collaborating institution followed its own protocols to collect whole blood in K2EDTA tubes. For TCRbeta analysis, collaborators shipped samples in one of three forms: frozen whole blood, isolated PBMCs, or DNA extracted from either of those sample types. TCRbeta CDR3 regions were amplified from genomic DNA by means of the immunoSEQ Assay, a bias-controlled multiplex PCR. Per the original workflow: The number of nucleated cells in each sample was estimated from the amplification of reference gene primers within the assay. Sequence reads were collapsed and filtered to measure the absolute abundance of every unique TCRbeta CDR3 rearrangement. For each sample, productive Simpson clonality was calculated as the square root of Simpson's diversity index across productive rearrangements. As stored in TCRdb, this immuneACCESS dataset retains in-frame rearrangements with V and J assigned. A fraction of the clones does not appear; measured against another copy, unresolved V genes explain less than half of the discrepancy, and the remainder lacks a known reason. For V, J and clone size, that table is used; D and trimming come from the DNA. Within this sample are some 26,000 clones, with 87% of them counted one time only. Roughly 10% of the sample rests with the top ten.

The germline V gene (reference sequence) supplies CDR1 LGHDT and CDR2 YNNKEL. Its CDR3 holds 15 amino acids, cysteine through phenylalanine. Only the CDR3 part of the read is kept: 45 bases, read in frame from the first base. V gives up 0 bases and J gives up 5 bases, and the segment between their germline ends measures 14 bases. The source of this sequence is a human donor with active COVID-19. The donor label of this sample is uncertain. The chain was built from TRBV3-1 (or the pseudogene TRBV3-2) and TRBJ2-7; the D segment could be TRBD2, given 7 matching bases. Sequencing was performed on peripheral blood. The CDR3 region has the sequence CASSQEAGANNEQYF. The DNA sequence is TGTGCCAGCAGCCAAGAGGCGGGGGCGAACAACGAGCAGTACTTC.